The 8 T cell receptor beta chains reported below all come from one sample, sequenced in a study of siplizumab effects on memory and regulatory T cells. Here immunoSEQ multiplex PCR was the method, and the copy in TCRdb shows in-frame clones only, minus some. Seen here are over 95,000 clones, 80% to 95% observed once, and the top ten hold over 0.15%. Material for sequencing was non-Treg CD4+ T cells sorted from blood. The source is a human donor in good health.

This clone was counted a single time. Other DNA sequences from this sample encode an identical CDR3 as well. The V gene is TRBV7-2, the J gene TRBJ1-1; TRBD1 aligns across 7 bases. Per the germline V gene, CDR1 is SGHTA and CDR2 is FQGNSA. The CDR3 is made up of 16 amino acids. After removal of 4 bases from V and 3 bases from J, the junction contained 11 bases not matched to a gene. The CDR3 nucleotides read TGTGCCAGCAGCTCAAGAATGAGGGGGCCGGACACTGAAGCTTTCTTT. Translation: CASSSRMRGPDTEAFF. Supplemented by reference TRBV7-2 and TRBJ1-1, the full variable domain reads GAGVSQSPSNKVTEKGKDVELRCDPISGHTALYWYRQSLGQGLEFLIYFQGNSAPDKSGLPSDRFSAERTGGSVSTLTIQRTQQEDSAVYLCASSSRMRGPDTEAFFGQGTRLTVV.

This clone was seen just once. The chain's CDR3 is CASSSQGPSRELFF. The CDR3 DNA reads as TGTGCCAGCAGCTCACAGGGGCCCTCCCGGGAGCTGTTTTTT. The chain recombines TRBV5-4 with TRBJ2-2, with 7 bases fitting TRBD1. The V segment lost 3 bases and the J segment 9 bases; nucleotides outside the gene matches: 8. Germline CDR1 SGHNT, CDR2 YYREEE (reference sequence). The CDR3 length is 14 residues.

The chain has TRBV5-4 and TRBJ2-7; 8 bases fit TRBD1. The germline V gene encodes CDR1 SGHNT and CDR2 YYREEE (reference sequence). This CDR3 region has 16 residues. Trimming took 5 bases from V and 5 from J; bases not matched to a gene: 15. The CDR3 here is CASSSAGGQVSHEQYF. CDR3 nucleotides: TGTGCCAGCAGTTCCGCCGGGGGACAGGTGTCCCACGAGCAGTACTTC.

This CDR3 reads CASSLDGMNTEAFF. The CDR3 DNA follows: TGTGCCAGCAGCTTGGACGGTATGAACACTGAAGCTTTCTTT. The chain employs TRBV7-3 and TRBJ1-1; D remains unclear. The V gene's germline CDR1 is SGHTA and CDR2 FQGTGA. This CDR3 spans 14 amino acids. With 3 bases removed from V and 0 bases from J, the gap between germline ends came to 8 bases.

V is TRBV10-3 and J is TRBJ1-2, with a weak D call TRBD1 (5 bases). The CDR3 loop spans 14 amino acids. Germline V lookup: CDR1 ENHRY, CDR2 SYGVKD. V was trimmed by 0 bases and J by 8 bases, leaving 13 bases between them. Here the CDR3 DNA reads TGTGCCATCAGTGAGTCTATCCAACAGGAAGGCTACACCTTC. Its protein is CAISESIQQEGYTF.

This chain links TRBV6-5 with TRBJ1-1, with D possibly being TRBD1 (5 bases). Germline V gene sequence: CDR1 MNHEY, CDR2 SVGAGI. With 6 bases removed from V and 0 bases from J, the gap between germline ends came to 11 bases. The CDR3 has 14 amino acids. This CDR3 is CASRMTVMNTEAFF. The CDR3 bases are TGTGCCAGCAGGATGACAGTGATGAACACTGAAGCTTTCTTT.

V gene TRBV2 combines with J gene TRBJ1-2; TRBD1 might be the D (6 bases). In germline, CDR1 is SNHLY, CDR2 FYNNEI. Trimming removed 8 bases from V and 2 bases from J, with 15 bases in between. This CDR3 is 14 amino acids long. As DNA, the CDR3 is TGTGCCAGCTTTACTGGACAGTTAAACTATGGCTACACCTTC. Encoded protein: CASFTGQLNYGYTF.

The chain is built from TRBV14 and TRBJ2-4, with 7 nucleotides matching TRBD2. V was pared by 4 bases and J by 9 bases, with 9 bases of the junction left unmatched. This CDR3 is 14 amino acids long. The germline gives CDR1 SGHDN, CDR2 FVKESK. The CDR3: CASSPSGAQSIQYF. Here the CDR3 DNA reads TGTGCCAGCAGCCCCAGCGGGGCTCAAAGCATTCAGTACTTC.